The rows below give T cell receptor beta chains drawn from one sample of a study of T-cell memory formation after mild COVID-19. MiXCR was run by TCRdb on the 5' RACE reads, yielding one entry per CDR3 protein. The sample lists about 210,000 distinct CDR3 sequences; around 30% were seen once. Sequencing was done on a sample of PBMCs or a T cell subset sorted from them (not recorded which). These receptors all come from an adult woman who had mild COVID-19 (a few samples of this study predate the infection). Cell type and time point are not known. CDR3s include the opening cysteine and the closing phenylalanine or tryptophan. Fields, in order: clone size, J gene, V gene, CDR3 length, D gene, CDR3 protein, CDR3 DNA. D genes are given only for firm matches. Clone sizes are given selectively: once, few, many, or a class where the clone is expanded.

clone_size: NA; j_call: TRBJ2-5; v_call: TRBV7-9; cdr3_length: 17; d_call: TRBD2; cdr3_aa: CASRGPDVAGPKETQYF; cdr3_nt: TGTGCCAGCAGGGGGCCAGACGTAGCGGGCCCAAAAGAGACCCAGTACTTC
clone_size: NA; j_call: TRBJ1-5; v_call: TRBV24-1; cdr3_length: 13; d_call: NA; cdr3_aa: CATSEYSNQPQHF; cdr3_nt: TGTGCCACCAGTGAGTACAGCAATCAGCCCCAGCATTTT
clone_size: once; j_call: TRBJ1-5; v_call: TRBV15; cdr3_length: 15; d_call: NA; cdr3_aa: CATSRDLGGNQPQHF; cdr3_nt: TGTGCCACCAGCAGAGATTTAGGAGGCAATCAGCCCCAGCATTTT
clone_size: few; j_call: TRBJ2-2; v_call: TRBV6-5; cdr3_length: 15; d_call: TRBD1; cdr3_aa: CASSKSGTGKGELFF; cdr3_nt: TGTGCCAGCAGCAAATCAGGGACAGGGAAGGGGGAGCTGTTTTTT
clone_size: NA; j_call: TRBJ2-7; v_call: TRBV6-6; cdr3_length: 14; d_call: NA; cdr3_aa: CASSEAGSNYEQYF; cdr3_nt: TGTGCCAGCAGCGAGGCAGGGAGCAACTACGAGCAGTACTTC
clone_size: NA; j_call: TRBJ2-4; v_call: TRBV7-8; cdr3_length: 17; d_call: TRBD1; cdr3_aa: CASSSTGTGGNRALQYF; cdr3_nt: TGTGCCAGCAGCTCCACCGGGACAGGGGGCAACCGGGCACTTCAGTACTTC
clone_size: NA; j_call: TRBJ2-1; v_call: TRBV6-2/TRBV6-3; cdr3_length: 13; d_call: NA; cdr3_aa: CATSTPPVGWQFF; cdr3_nt: TGTGCCACTTCGACTCCGCCGGTAGGATGGCAGTTCTTC
clone_size: NA; j_call: TRBJ2-7; v_call: TRBV6-2/TRBV6-3; cdr3_length: 16; d_call: NA; cdr3_aa: CASSYKRPGTLREQYF; cdr3_nt: TGTGCCAGCAGTTACAAACGTCCCGGGACTCTTCGTGAGCAGTACTTC
clone_size: NA; j_call: TRBJ2-1; v_call: TRBV12-3/TRBV12-4; cdr3_length: 13; d_call: NA; cdr3_aa: CASSYGPTGEQFF; cdr3_nt: TGTGCCAGCAGTTACGGCCCAACGGGTGAGCAGTTCTTC
clone_size: once; j_call: TRBJ2-3; v_call: TRBV7-3; cdr3_length: 18; d_call: TRBD2; cdr3_aa: CASSLSSSSGGKRDTQYF; cdr3_nt: TGTGCCAGCAGCTTATCCTCCTCTAGCGGGGGAAAACGAGATACGCAGTATTTT
clone_size: NA; j_call: TRBJ1-2; v_call: TRBV14; cdr3_length: 14; d_call: NA; cdr3_aa: CASSRTGTVYGYTF; cdr3_nt: TGTGCCAGCAGCCGTACCGGAACAGTTTATGGCTACACCTTC
clone_size: few; j_call: TRBJ1-3; v_call: TRBV4-1; cdr3_length: 16; d_call: TRBD1; cdr3_aa: CASSQGDRASGNTIYF; cdr3_nt: TGCGCCAGCAGCCAAGGTGACAGGGCGAGCGGAAACACCATATATTTT